Shown below are 6 T cell receptor beta chains from a single sample sequenced in a study of T cells of healthy individuals. TCRdb passed the 5' RACE reads through MiXCR, listing each CDR3 protein once. The table lists around 83,000 distinct CDR3 sequences, approximately 4.8% of them singletons. The source is a female donor in good health.

This clonotype showed up many times. The chain has TRBV6-5 and TRBJ2-7, with 9 nucleotides matching TRBD1. This CDR3 is built from 16 residues. Trimming at V came to 4 bases and at J to 4 bases, leaving 11 bases not matched to a gene. Germline CDR1 reads MNHEY; CDR2 reads SVGAGI. In DNA, the CDR3 is TGTGCCAGCAGTTTAACGGGGACAGGGAGTTTGTACGAGCAGTACTTC. This encodes CASSLTGTGSLYEQYF.

The V gene is TRBV10-3, the J gene TRBJ1-2; 7 bases are a match to TRBD1. This CDR3 has 14 amino acids. From germline, CDR1 is ENHRY and CDR2 SYGVKD. The junction had 5 bases not matched to a gene; V was cut back by 5 bases and J by 2 bases. The CDR3 region is CAISIETGNYGYTF. The CDR3 DNA is TGTGCCATCAGTATAGAGACAGGGAACTATGGCTACACCTTC.

CDR3 sequence: CSARETGSYNSPLHF. DNA for the CDR3: TGCAGTGCTAGAGAAACTGGGTCCTATAATTCACCCCTCCACTTT. The chain joins TRBV20-1 to TRBJ1-6; unclear D gene. Germline V lookup: CDR1 DFQATT, CDR2 SNEGSKA (reference sequence). V shed 0 bases and J shed 1 base, with 7 bases lying between them. The CDR3 has 15 amino acids.

This clonotype was found many times. This chain links TRBV7-9 with TRBJ1-6; TRBD1 agrees at 9 bases. The CDR3 length is 16 residues. CDR1 is SEHNR and CDR2 is FQNEAQ in the germline V gene (reference sequence). V was pared by 5 bases and J by 10 bases, with 12 bases of the junction left unmatched. The CDR3 here is CASSPSGTGIFSPLHF. In nucleotides, the CDR3 is TGTGCCAGCAGCCCATCCGGGACAGGGATCTTCTCACCCCTCCACTTT. The variable domain in full, completed from reference TRBV7-9 and TRBJ1-6, reads DTGVSQNPRHKITKRGQNVTFRCDPISEHNRLYWYRQTLGQGPEFLTYFQNEAQLEKSRLLSDRFSAERPKGSFSTLEIQRTEQGDSAMYLCASSPSGTGIFSPLHFGNGTRLTVT.

For this clonotype: This may come from a read error, since a much larger clone is one base off. The chain combines TRBV27 with TRBJ2-7; the D is unclear. Looked up from germline, CDR1 is MNHEY and CDR2 is SMNVEV (reference sequence). The CDR3 totals 15 residues. Between the trimmed V and J ends, which lost 0 bases and 3 bases, there was a span of 12 bases. Here the CDR3 DNA reads TGTGCCAGCAGTTTATCGGCTAAAGGGTTCTACGAGCAGTACTTC. Translating it yields CASSLSAKGFYEQYF.

This clonotype came up many times. V gene TRBV7-2 combines with J gene TRBJ2-7; D not certain. The length of the CDR3 is 13 residues. Trimming pared 0 bases from V and 5 bases from J, leaving 8 bases between. CDR1 is SGHTA and CDR2 is FQGNSA in the germline V gene. The CDR3 coding sequence is TGTGCCAGCAGCTTAGCCCCAAGGCACGAGCAGTACTTC. This translates into CASSLAPRHEQYF.